Listed below are T cell receptor beta chains from one sample, sequenced in a study of CD8 T cells in ankylosing spondylitis. Using its own MiXCR run on the 5' RACE reads, TCRdb lists one record per CDR3 protein. Among around 330,000 distinct CDR3 sequences, 11% were seen once, and the ten largest hold roughly 9.2%. Specimen: blood, either unsorted or a sorted T cell fraction (not recorded which). These receptors originate from a female donor with ankylosing spondylitis or in good health (not recorded which). CDR3s include the opening cysteine and the closing phenylalanine or tryptophan. Each record gives: CDR3 length, clone size, D gene, V gene, J gene, CDR3 DNA, CDR3 protein. The D gene is left open where the match is weak. Clone size, where shown, is once, few, many, or a class for clones that have expanded.

cdr3_length: 17; clone_size: many; d_call: TRBD1; v_call: TRBV5-1; j_call: TRBJ2-3; cdr3_nt: TGCGCCAGCAGCTTGGTGGGACAGGGACTCGGTACAGATACGCAGTATTTT; cdr3_aa: CASSLVGQGLGTDTQYF
cdr3_length: 14; clone_size: many; d_call: TRBD1; v_call: TRBV6-1; j_call: TRBJ2-7; cdr3_nt: TGTGCCAGCAGTGGGACCGGGACAGCCTACGAGCAGTACTTC; cdr3_aa: CASSGTGTAYEQYF
cdr3_length: 16; clone_size: few; d_call: TRBD2; v_call: TRBV3-1; j_call: TRBJ2-1; cdr3_nt: TGTGCCAGCAGCCAGACCGGGACTAGCGGGGTCAATGAGCAGTTCTTC; cdr3_aa: CASSQTGTSGVNEQFF
cdr3_length: 13; clone_size: many; d_call: TRBD1; v_call: TRBV20-1; j_call: TRBJ2-4; cdr3_nt: TGCAGTGCGCCTCAGGGGGCTAAAAACATTCAGTACTTC; cdr3_aa: CSAPQGAKNIQYF
cdr3_length: 15; clone_size: few; d_call: NA; v_call: TRBV6-5; j_call: TRBJ1-6; cdr3_nt: TGTGCCAGCAGTTATGGAGTTGACCGGGGTTCACCCCTCCACTTT; cdr3_aa: CASSYGVDRGSPLHF
cdr3_length: 13; clone_size: few; d_call: NA; v_call: TRBV7-3; j_call: TRBJ2-2; cdr3_nt: TGTGCCAGCAGCCCCTTGACGGACGGGGAGCTGTTTTTT; cdr3_aa: CASSPLTDGELFF
cdr3_length: 13; clone_size: many; d_call: NA; v_call: TRBV3-1; j_call: TRBJ2-1; cdr3_nt: TGTGCCAGCAGCCAAGATGTCCAGACGGGACCGTTCTTC; cdr3_aa: CASSQDVQTGPFF
cdr3_length: 13; clone_size: many; d_call: NA; v_call: TRBV12-3/TRBV12-4; j_call: TRBJ2-7; cdr3_nt: TGTGCCAGCAGGGTCGGTAGCTCCTACGAGCAGTACTTC; cdr3_aa: CASRVGSSYEQYF
cdr3_length: 14; clone_size: many; d_call: NA; v_call: TRBV5-8; j_call: TRBJ2-7; cdr3_nt: TGTGCCAGCAGCTCTGGACGGCGAATCTACGAGCAGTACTTC; cdr3_aa: CASSSGRRIYEQYF
cdr3_length: 17; clone_size: few; d_call: TRBD1; v_call: TRBV14; j_call: TRBJ2-6; cdr3_nt: TGTGCCAGCAGCCATTTGACAGGGATCTCCGGGGCCAACGTCCTGACTTTC; cdr3_aa: CASSHLTGISGANVLTF
cdr3_length: 17; clone_size: NA; d_call: NA; v_call: TRBV5-1; j_call: TRBJ2-6; cdr3_nt: TGCGCCAGCAGCTTGATTTCGGGAAACTCTGGGGCCAACGTCCTGACTTTC; cdr3_aa: CASSLISGNSGANVLTF
cdr3_length: 15; clone_size: NA; d_call: NA; v_call: TRBV7-2; j_call: TRBJ1-1; cdr3_nt: TGTGCCAGCAGCTTAAGGGGCGGACTGAACACTGAAGCTTTCTTT; cdr3_aa: CASSLRGGLNTEAFF
cdr3_length: 14; clone_size: many; d_call: TRBD2; v_call: TRBV5-1; j_call: TRBJ2-1; cdr3_nt: TGCGCCAGCTCCGGTACCGGGACTAGTTCAGAGCAGTTCTTC; cdr3_aa: CASSGTGTSSEQFF
cdr3_length: 18; clone_size: many; d_call: NA; v_call: TRBV6-2/TRBV6-3; j_call: TRBJ1-1; cdr3_nt: TGTGCCAGCAGTTATTCCAGGGACGGACCCATAGAGAGGACTGAAGCTTTCTTT; cdr3_aa: CASSYSRDGPIERTEAFF
cdr3_length: 14; clone_size: many; d_call: TRBD1; v_call: TRBV7-2; j_call: TRBJ2-1; cdr3_nt: TGTGCCAGCAGCTGGACAGGGTTGGACAATGAGCAGTTCTTC; cdr3_aa: CASSWTGLDNEQFF
cdr3_length: 14; clone_size: NA; d_call: NA; v_call: TRBV11-1; j_call: TRBJ1-1; cdr3_nt: TGTGCCAGCAGCTTAAGGGCCACTAACACTGAAGCTTTCTTT; cdr3_aa: CASSLRATNTEAFF
cdr3_length: 16; clone_size: few; d_call: NA; v_call: TRBV7-9; j_call: TRBJ2-2; cdr3_nt: TGTGCCAGCAGCTTGATGGGGGGTTGGAACACCGGGGAGCTGTTTTTT; cdr3_aa: CASSLMGGWNTGELFF
cdr3_length: 15; clone_size: many; d_call: TRBD1; v_call: TRBV14; j_call: TRBJ2-2; cdr3_nt: TGTGCCAGCAGCCTGGGACAGATGGGCACCGGGGAGCTGTTTTTT; cdr3_aa: CASSLGQMGTGELFF
cdr3_length: 15; clone_size: many; d_call: NA; v_call: TRBV3-1; j_call: TRBJ2-7; cdr3_nt: TGTGCCAGCAGCCCAATAGCGGTTAGCTCCTACGAGCAGTACTTC; cdr3_aa: CASSPIAVSSYEQYF
cdr3_length: 13; clone_size: NA; d_call: NA; v_call: TRBV6-1; j_call: TRBJ2-7; cdr3_nt: TGTGCCAGCCAGAACGTCGGGTTCGACGAGCAGTACTTC; cdr3_aa: CASQNVGFDEQYF
cdr3_length: 14; clone_size: many; d_call: NA; v_call: TRBV7-2; j_call: TRBJ2-2; cdr3_nt: TGTGCCAGCAGCTTAGGGCCCCTTGCCGGGGAGCTGTTTTTT; cdr3_aa: CASSLGPLAGELFF
cdr3_length: 15; clone_size: NA; d_call: TRBD1; v_call: TRBV5-1; j_call: TRBJ2-1; cdr3_nt: TGCGCCAGCAGCCTCGGGACAGGGGTAGACCATGAGCAGTTCTTC; cdr3_aa: CASSLGTGVDHEQFF
cdr3_length: 18; clone_size: few; d_call: TRBD2; v_call: TRBV3-1; j_call: TRBJ2-1; cdr3_nt: TGTGCCAGCAGCCAAGATGGGAGCGGACTAGCGGGGCTCGATGAGCAGTTCTTC; cdr3_aa: CASSQDGSGLAGLDEQFF
cdr3_length: 15; clone_size: NA; d_call: TRBD1; v_call: TRBV6-2/TRBV6-3; j_call: TRBJ2-5; cdr3_nt: TGTGCCAGCAGGCCCGGACAGGGGGACTTGGAGACCCAGTACTTC; cdr3_aa: CASRPGQGDLETQYF
cdr3_length: 15; clone_size: NA; d_call: NA; v_call: TRBV27; j_call: TRBJ2-5; cdr3_nt: TGTGCCAGCAGTTCACTCCTGGGAAGTCAAGAGACCCAGTACTTC; cdr3_aa: CASSSLLGSQETQYF
cdr3_length: 17; clone_size: many; d_call: NA; v_call: TRBV9; j_call: TRBJ2-3; cdr3_nt: TGTGCCAGCAGCCCCCCCCCGGGGGGCTCTAGCACAGATACGCAGTATTTT; cdr3_aa: CASSPPPGGSSTDTQYF
cdr3_length: 14; clone_size: few; d_call: TRBD1; v_call: TRBV11-2; j_call: TRBJ2-7; cdr3_nt: TGTGCCAGCAGCTTCGCGACAGGGGTCTACGAGCAGTACTTC; cdr3_aa: CASSFATGVYEQYF
cdr3_length: 14; clone_size: many; d_call: NA; v_call: TRBV24-1; j_call: TRBJ2-2; cdr3_nt: TGTGCCACCAGTGACCCCCCTTTCACCGGGGAGCTGTTTTTT; cdr3_aa: CATSDPPFTGELFF
cdr3_length: 12; clone_size: few; d_call: NA; v_call: TRBV24-1; j_call: TRBJ1-5; cdr3_nt: TGTGCCACCAGTGACAGCTTGCAGCCCCAGCATTTT; cdr3_aa: CATSDSLQPQHF
cdr3_length: 14; clone_size: many; d_call: NA; v_call: TRBV20-1; j_call: TRBJ2-7; cdr3_nt: TGCAGTGCTAGATCGGCGAGAGGGGGCTACGAGCAGTACTTC; cdr3_aa: CSARSARGGYEQYF